The 5 T cell receptor beta chains in this list originate from one sample, sequenced in a study of T cells in Graves' hyperthyroidism and ophthalmopathy. Amplified TCR beta CDR3 regions came from RNA transcripts. TCR CDR3 regions were first amplified by RT-PCR with HTBI primers. From the multiplex PCR reads, TCRdb called clonotypes with MiXCR, one entry per CDR3 protein. The sample includes 560,000 or so distinct CDR3 sequences, roughly 46% of them seen just once. The sequenced material came from peripheral blood or thyroid tissue (not recorded which). The receptors were sampled from a woman aged 18-35 years with Graves' hyperthyroidism.

J is TRBJ2-7 and V is TRBV7-3; 8 bases are shared with TRBD1. The germline CDR1 and CDR2 sequences are SGHTA and FQGTGA. Trimming cost V 3 bases and J 4 bases; bases outside gene matches: 5. The CDR3 totals 14 residues. CDR3 region: CASSFGTGKYEQYF. In nucleotides, the CDR3 is TGTGCCAGCAGCTTTGGGACAGGAAAGTACGAGCAGTACTTC.

In its sample, this clonotype was seen a few times. This may stem from a read error, because a much larger clone lies one nucleotide away. The chain combines TRBV15 with TRBJ1-5; unclear D gene. Germline CDR1 is LNHNV and CDR2 is YYDKDF (reference sequence). This CDR3 comprises 12 residues. The ends were cut back, 6 bases at V and 2 bases at J, with 5 bases in the middle. In DNA form, the CDR3 reads TGTGCCACCAGTGAGGGCAATCAGCCCCAGCATTTT. This gives the protein CATSEGNQPQHF.

The chain recombines TRBV6-1 with TRBJ2-7; D is uncertain. In germline, CDR1 is MNHNS, CDR2 SASEGT. CDR3 length: 13 amino acids. Trimming took off 7 bases at V and 1 base at J, with 11 bases between the two ends. Written as DNA, the CDR3 is TGTGCCAGCACTCACCAGTGGTCCTACGAGCAGTACTTC. This gives the protein CASTHQWSYEQYF.

The rearrangement joins TRBV24-1 to TRBJ2-7, with 8 bases fitting TRBD1. V lost 4 bases to trimming and J lost 1 base; unmatched junction nucleotides: 5. Germline V lookup: CDR1 KGHDR, CDR2 SFDVKD. CDR3 length: 15 residues. The CDR3 region is CATSDYRQGSYEQYF. The CDR3 coding sequence is TGTGCCACCAGTGACTACAGACAGGGGTCCTACGAGCAGTACTTC.

This clonotype showed up just a few times. The chain is built from TRBV7-2 and TRBJ2-6; no firm D call. CDR1 and CDR2 from the germline V gene are SGHTA and FQGNSA. The CDR3 runs to 18 residues. V lost 3 bases, J lost 0 bases, and 15 bases lay in between. DNA for the CDR3: TGTGCCAGCAGCTTGGTAGGCAGCCGTAGCTCTGGGGCCAACGTCCTGACTTTC. The encoded protein is CASSLVGSRSSGANVLTF.